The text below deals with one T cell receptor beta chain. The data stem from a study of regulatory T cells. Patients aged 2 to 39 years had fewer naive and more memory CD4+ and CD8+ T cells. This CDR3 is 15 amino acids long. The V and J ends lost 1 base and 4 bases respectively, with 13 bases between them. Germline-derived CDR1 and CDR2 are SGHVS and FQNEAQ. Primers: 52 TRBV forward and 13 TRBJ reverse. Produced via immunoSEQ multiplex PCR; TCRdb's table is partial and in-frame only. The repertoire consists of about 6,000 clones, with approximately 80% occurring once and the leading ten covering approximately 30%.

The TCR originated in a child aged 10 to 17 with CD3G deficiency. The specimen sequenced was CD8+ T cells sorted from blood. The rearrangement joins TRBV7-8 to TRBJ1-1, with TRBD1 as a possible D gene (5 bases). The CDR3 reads CASSLGRSGATEAFF. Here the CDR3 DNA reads TGTGCCAGCAGCTTAGGCAGATCTGGGGCCACTGAAGCTTTCTTT.